The rows below give T cell receptor beta chains drawn from one sample of a study of T cells after yellow fever vaccination. From the 5' RACE reads, TCRdb called clonotypes with MiXCR, one entry per CDR3 protein. The sample yields approximately 550,000 distinct CDR3 sequences, roughly 14% seen once. Source: PBMCs, taken on the day of the yellow fever booster vaccination. These receptors were collected from a man in his thirties or forties who received the YFV17D yellow fever vaccine. Each CDR3 is given with its conserved first and last residue.

TRBJ2-7	TRBV4-2	CASSQDNTLGEQYF
TRBJ1-5	TRBV19	CASKKSRGNQPQHF
TRBJ1-1	TRBV7-8	CASSWTGGWNTEAFF
TRBJ2-2	TRBV5-6	CASTQTPFLTGELFF
TRBJ2-1	TRBV20-1	CSARDAEPQSYNEQFF
TRBJ2-7	TRBV5-1	CASSSGSTPSYEQYF
TRBJ2-1	TRBV5-1	CASGQGNSYNEQFF
TRBJ1-2	TRBV7-2	CASSSSGPYGYTF
TRBJ2-7	TRBV15	CATSLAGGYEQYF
TRBJ2-1	TRBV29-1	CSVGGQGIFGEQFF
TRBJ2-7	TRBV7-9	CASDPLNSYEQYF
TRBJ2-5	TRBV25-1	CASSDSLLKTQYF
TRBJ2-7	TRBV5-1	CASSLGLDRDYEQYF
TRBJ2-5	TRBV30	CAWSKNSAKFQETQYF
TRBJ2-3	TRBV29-1	CSVGSTQRDTQYF
TRBJ2-1	TRBV4-3	CASSRRLAGGPGIAYNEQFF
TRBJ2-1	TRBV5-1	CASSGTQNSYNEQFF
TRBJ2-1	TRBV6-5	CASSWQLVGANNEQFF
TRBJ2-1	TRBV29-1	CSVAGTGAGNEQFF
TRBJ2-7	TRBV21-1	CASSTDRGRKSAYF
TRBJ2-2	TRBV5-1	CASSLTPGGGANTGELFF
TRBJ2-7	TRBV29-1	CSVEDPTITPYEQYF
TRBJ2-7	TRBV7-8	CASSLAKSAAEQYF
TRBJ2-3	TRBV20-1	CSAPPSSGRAGEGTQYF
TRBJ2-2	TRBV4-3	CASSQDWHGQNTGELFF
TRBJ2-1	TRBV20-1	CSAEPPPGQGTDEQFF
TRBJ1-5	TRBV12-3/TRBV12-4	CASSFGGGINQPQHF
TRBJ1-3	TRBV7-2	CASSLKDTIYF
TRBJ2-5	TRBV18	CASSPTQVLGETQYF
TRBJ2-3	TRBV30	CAWSDFRRPSTDTQYF
TRBJ2-7	TRBV30	CALTSGRTEGYTYEQYF
TRBJ2-3	TRBV10-1	CASREGTTDTQYF
TRBJ2-7	TRBV9	CASSVGGTGNYEQYF
TRBJ2-7	TRBV20-1	CSASLAGFYEQYF
TRBJ2-1	TRBV12-3/TRBV12-4	CASSPTGEPNEQFF
TRBJ2-7	TRBV5-4	CASSLAGVTRNSEQYF
TRBJ2-3	TRBV3-1	CASSHTSTGTSGQGGTQYF
TRBJ1-3	TRBV4-3	CASSQDPRVRDSGNTIYF
TRBJ2-3	TRBV28	CASSPSGLAGRADTQYF
TRBJ2-7	TRBV18	CASSPGLAGAYEQYF
TRBJ1-4	TRBV12-3/TRBV12-4	CASSPRGWGTREKLFF
TRBJ2-5	TRBV6-4	CASSERAGDTQETQYF
TRBJ2-7	TRBV7-3	CASSLPDRELYEQYF
TRBJ1-1	TRBV20-1	CSAIKVGRGTEAFF
TRBJ2-5	TRBV7-8	CASSLALSAGGFGETQYF
TRBJ2-1	TRBV6-1	CASSKDSHSYNEQFF
TRBJ2-5	TRBV5-1	CASSLAGVARLQETQYF
TRBJ2-7	TRBV6-1	CASSALAGTFYEQYF
TRBJ2-4	TRBV6-2/TRBV6-3	CASRTNTAKNIQYF
TRBJ2-7	TRBV20-1	CSARVQRGVSYEQYF
TRBJ2-5	TRBV15	CATSSGQGTETQYF
TRBJ1-3	TRBV20-1	CSGRGDAGNTIYF
TRBJ2-3	TRBV27	CAVSRGNFADTQYF
TRBJ2-7	TRBV3-1	CASSPGLGTSGEQYF
TRBJ2-7	TRBV7-8	CASSLVRLGNYEQYF